The rows below give T cell receptor beta chains drawn from one sample of a study of control samples from healthy donors and cancer patients. Sequencing was performed with immunoSEQ multiplex PCR; in TCRdb, only in-frame clones are kept and a portion is missing. The profile shows approximately 140,000 clones, roughly 89% of them singletons. Source material: blood. The origin of the receptors is a young man in good health. CDR3s include the opening cysteine and the closing phenylalanine or tryptophan. The D gene is left open where the match is weak. Rows may omit the clone size; those that give it use once, few, many or a size class.

v_call,j_call,d_call,clone_size,cdr3_aa,cdr3_nt
TRBV5-1,TRBJ2-1,-,-,CASTLEPVSYNEQFF,TGCGCCAGCACCCTTGAACCGGTCTCCTACAATGAGCAGTTCTTC
TRBV6-5,TRBJ2-7,-,-,CASSFRYEQYF,TGTGCCAGCAGTTTTCGATACGAGCAGTACTTC
TRBV7-9,TRBJ1-5,-,-,CASSFGQQPQHF,TGTGCCAGCAGCTTCGGACAGCAGCCCCAGCATTTT
TRBV6-2/TRBV6-3,TRBJ1-4,TRBD1,-,CASTPGQGLTNEKLFF,TGTGCCAGCACCCCGGGACAGGGGTTGACTAATGAAAAACTGTTTTTT
TRBV5-1,TRBJ2-1,TRBD1,-,CASSPTGGLWNEQFF,TGCGCCAGCAGCCCGACAGGGGGCCTTTGGAATGAGCAGTTCTTC
TRBV23-1,TRBJ1-5,-,few,CASSRTGMAYQPQHF,TGCGCCAGCAGTCGCACAGGGATGGCGTATCAGCCCCAGCATTTT
TRBV7-2,TRBJ2-1,-,-,CASSEYRTGYNEQFF,TGTGCCAGCAGCGAGTACAGAACAGGATACAATGAGCAGTTCTTC
TRBV30,TRBJ1-1,-,-,CAWSEGMGLTEAFF,TGTGCCTGGAGTGAGGGGATGGGGCTCACTGAAGCTTTCTTT
TRBV7-3,TRBJ2-5,TRBD1,-,CASSLRQGQTQYF,TGTGCCAGCAGCTTAAGACAGGGCCAGACCCAGTACTTC
TRBV11-3,TRBJ2-7,-,-,CASSLDPRGEQYF,TGTGCCAGCAGCTTAGATCCTAGGGGCGAGCAGTACTTC
TRBV30,TRBJ1-5,-,-,CAWSVRQGQPNQPQHF,TGTGCCTGGAGTGTAAGGCAGGGGCAGCCCAATCAGCCCCAGCATTTT
TRBV9,TRBJ1-4,-,-,CASSVGQGGRTNEKLFF,TGTGCCAGCAGCGTAGGGCAGGGTGGGCGAACTAATGAAAAACTGTTTTTT